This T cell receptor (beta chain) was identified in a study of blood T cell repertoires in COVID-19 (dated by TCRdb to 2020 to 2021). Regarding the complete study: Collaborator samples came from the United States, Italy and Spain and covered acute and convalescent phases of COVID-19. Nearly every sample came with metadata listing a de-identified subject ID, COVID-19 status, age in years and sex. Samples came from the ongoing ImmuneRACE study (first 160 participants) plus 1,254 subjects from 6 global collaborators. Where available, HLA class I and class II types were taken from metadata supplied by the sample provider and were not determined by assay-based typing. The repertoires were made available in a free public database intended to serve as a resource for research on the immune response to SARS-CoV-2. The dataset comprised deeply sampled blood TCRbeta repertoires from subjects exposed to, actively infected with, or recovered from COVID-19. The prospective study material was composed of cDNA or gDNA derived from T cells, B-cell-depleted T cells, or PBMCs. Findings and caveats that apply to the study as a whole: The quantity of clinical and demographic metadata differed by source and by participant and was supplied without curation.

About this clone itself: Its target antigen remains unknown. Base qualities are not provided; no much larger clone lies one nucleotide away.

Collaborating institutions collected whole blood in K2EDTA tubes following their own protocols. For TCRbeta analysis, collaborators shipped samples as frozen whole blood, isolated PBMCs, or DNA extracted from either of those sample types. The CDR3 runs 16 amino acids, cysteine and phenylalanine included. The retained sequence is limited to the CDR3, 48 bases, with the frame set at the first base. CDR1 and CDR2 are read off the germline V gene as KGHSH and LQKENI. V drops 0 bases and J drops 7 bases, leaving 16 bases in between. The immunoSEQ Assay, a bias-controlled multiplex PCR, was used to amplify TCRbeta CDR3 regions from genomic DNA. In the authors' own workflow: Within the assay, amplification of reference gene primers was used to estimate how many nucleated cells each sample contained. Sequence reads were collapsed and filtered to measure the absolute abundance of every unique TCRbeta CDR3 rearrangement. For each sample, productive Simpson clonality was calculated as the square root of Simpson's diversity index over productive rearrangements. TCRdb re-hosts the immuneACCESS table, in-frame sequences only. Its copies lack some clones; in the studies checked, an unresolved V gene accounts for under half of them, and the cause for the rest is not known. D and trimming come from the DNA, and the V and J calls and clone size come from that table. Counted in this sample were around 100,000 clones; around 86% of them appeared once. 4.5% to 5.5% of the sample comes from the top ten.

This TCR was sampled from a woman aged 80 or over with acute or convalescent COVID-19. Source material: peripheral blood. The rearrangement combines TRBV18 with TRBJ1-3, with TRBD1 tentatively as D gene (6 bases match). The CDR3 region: CASSPPQGLIGNTIYF. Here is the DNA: TGTGCCAGCTCACCACCACAGGGCCTCATTGGGAACACCATATATTTT.